This TCR beta chain was captured in a study of cytomegalovirus exposure and HLA in healthy donors. Study context: Early release data held tens of millions of unique TCRs from HLA-typed donors.

V shed 0 bases and J 8 bases; nucleotides not matched to a gene: 1. This CDR3 comprises 13 residues. Germline CDR1 and CDR2: PRHDT and FYEKMQ (reference sequence). Researchers ran the PCR with 60 Vbeta and 13 Jbeta primers. Sequencing used immunoSEQ multiplex PCR; TCRdb keeps in-frame clones, though not all of them. The repertoire holds over 200,000 clones, with more than 70% as singletons. Findings of the study overall: In a later analysis, compared with equally common non-associated chains, HLA-associated beta chains were more expanded. Rare sequences made up most TCRs, while some public TCRs were found in many donors.

This clone was picked up one time. Its antigen is unknown. The chain uses TRBV13 and TRBJ2-4, with 7 positions matching TRBD1. Input material: PBMCs. The sequence was obtained from a human donor in good health. The CDR3 reads CASSLGQGDIQYF. In DNA form, the CDR3 reads TGTGCCAGCAGCTTAGGGCAGGGGGACATTCAGTACTTC.